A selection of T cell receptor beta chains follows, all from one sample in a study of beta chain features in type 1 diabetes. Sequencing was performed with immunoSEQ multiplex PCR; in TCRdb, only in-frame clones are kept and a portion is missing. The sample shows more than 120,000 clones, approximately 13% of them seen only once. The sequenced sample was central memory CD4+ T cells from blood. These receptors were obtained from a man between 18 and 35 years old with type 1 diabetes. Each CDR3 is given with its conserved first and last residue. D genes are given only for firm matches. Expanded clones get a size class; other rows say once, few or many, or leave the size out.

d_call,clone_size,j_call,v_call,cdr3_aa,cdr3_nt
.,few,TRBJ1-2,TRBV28,CASSPPIYGYTF,TGTGCCAGCAGTCCCCCTATCTATGGCTACACCTTC
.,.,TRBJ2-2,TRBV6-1,CASSELGAGELFF,TGTGCCAGCAGTGAGCTAGGGGCCGGGGAGCTGTTTTTT
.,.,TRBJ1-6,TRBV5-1,CASRDTNSPLHF,TGCGCCAGCCGAGACACGAATTCACCCCTCCACTTT
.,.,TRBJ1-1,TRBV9,CASSAGAGNTEAFF,TGTGCCAGCAGCGCAGGGGCCGGGAACACTGAAGCTTTCTTT
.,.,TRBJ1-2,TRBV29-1,CSVESLRGYTF,TGCAGCGTTGAATCACTGCGTGGCTACACCTTC
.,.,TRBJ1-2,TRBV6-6,CAISTIGDGYTF,TGTGCCATCTCTACGATCGGGGATGGCTACACCTTC
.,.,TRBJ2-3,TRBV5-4,CASSLGVVGTTDTQYF,TGTGCCAGCAGCTTGGGAGTAGTAGGGACCACAGATACGCAGTATTTT
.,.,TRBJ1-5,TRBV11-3,CASSYASGSNQPQHF,TGTGCCAGCAGCTACGCTTCAGGGTCCAATCAGCCCCAGCATTTT
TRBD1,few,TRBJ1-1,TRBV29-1,CSFRTGNTEAFF,TGCAGCTTTCGGACAGGGAACACTGAAGCTTTCTTT
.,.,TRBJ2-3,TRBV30,CAWSVLFSSTDTQYF,TGTGCCTGGAGTGTACTCTTCTCTAGCACAGATACGCAGTATTTT
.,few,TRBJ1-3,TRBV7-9,CASSLGATARNTIYF,TGTGCCAGCAGCTTAGGAGCGACAGCCCGGAACACCATATATTTT
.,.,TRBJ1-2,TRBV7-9,CASSLDRGDYGYTF,TGTGCCAGCAGCTTAGATCGGGGAGACTATGGCTACACCTTC
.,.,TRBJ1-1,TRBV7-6,CASSVTGNTEAFF,TGTGCCAGCAGCGTTACCGGGAACACTGAAGCTTTCTTT
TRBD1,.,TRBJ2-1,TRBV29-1,CSVERGDRGQEQFF,TGCAGCGTTGAAAGGGGGGACAGGGGGCAAGAGCAGTTCTTC
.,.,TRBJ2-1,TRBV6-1,CASSALRANEQFF,TGTGCCAGCAGTGCCCTCCGGGCGAATGAGCAGTTCTTC
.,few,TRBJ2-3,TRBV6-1,CASGGAEVDTQYF,TGTGCCAGCGGGGGGGCCGAGGTCGATACGCAGTATTTT
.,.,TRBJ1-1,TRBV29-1,CSVGPTNAEAFF,TGCAGCGTTGGCCCCACGAACGCTGAAGCTTTCTTT
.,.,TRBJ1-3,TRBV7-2,CASSLFRGCGGNTIYF,TGTGCCAGCAGCTTATTTCGGGGGTGCGGTGGAAACACCATATATTTT
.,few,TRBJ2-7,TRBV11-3,CASSPVAVPYYEQYF,TGTGCCAGCAGCCCCGTAGCCGTCCCCTACTACGAGCAGTACTTC
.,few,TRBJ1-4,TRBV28,CATARATNEKLFF,TGTGCCACGGCCCGTGCAACTAATGAAAAACTGTTTTTT
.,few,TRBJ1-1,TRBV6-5,CASSSSLGTLNTEAFF,TGTGCCAGCAGTTCCTCCCTTGGAACGTTGAACACTGAAGCTTTCTTT
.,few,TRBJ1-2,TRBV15,CATSRGTELGYTF,TGTGCCACCAGCAGAGGGACAGAGCTGGGCTACACCTTC
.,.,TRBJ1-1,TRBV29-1,CSVEGQQNTEAFF,TGCAGCGTTGAGGGGCAGCAGAACACTGAAGCTTTCTTT
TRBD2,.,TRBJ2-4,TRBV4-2,CASSQDGGGIQYF,TGTGCCAGCAGCCAGGATGGGGGGGGCATTCAGTACTTC
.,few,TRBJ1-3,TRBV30,CAWNPAAGNTIYF,TGTGCCTGGAATCCAGCGGCTGGAAACACCATATATTTT
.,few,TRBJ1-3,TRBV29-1,CSVELQGSGNTIYF,TGCAGCGTTGAACTGCAGGGCTCTGGAAACACCATATATTTT
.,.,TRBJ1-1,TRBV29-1,CSGTENTEAFF,TGCAGCGGTACCGAGAACACTGAAGCTTTCTTT
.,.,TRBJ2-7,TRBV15,CATSRDPAYEQYF,TGTGCCACCAGCAGAGACCCCGCCTACGAGCAGTACTTC
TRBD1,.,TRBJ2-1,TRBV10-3,CATLDRLGNEQFF,TGTGCCACCTTGGACAGGTTAGGCAATGAGCAGTTCTTC
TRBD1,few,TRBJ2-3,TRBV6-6,CASSYSGTGGTDTQYF,TGTGCCAGCAGTTACTCCGGGACAGGGGGCACAGATACGCAGTATTTT
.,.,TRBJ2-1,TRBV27,CASSFSRSEQFF,TGTGCCAGCAGTTTCTCCAGGTCCGAGCAGTTCTTC
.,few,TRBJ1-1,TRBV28,CASSYRVWTEAFF,TGTGCCAGCAGTTACAGGGTCTGGACTGAAGCTTTCTTT
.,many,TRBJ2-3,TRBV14,CASSQAGVQYF,TGTGCCAGCAGCCAAGCGGGAGTGCAGTATTTT
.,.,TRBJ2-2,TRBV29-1,CSVVRDGTQNTGELFF,TGCAGCGTTGTCCGCGACGGGACACAGAACACCGGGGAGCTGTTTTTT
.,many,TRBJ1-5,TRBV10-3,CAISERAGQPQHF,TGTGCCATCAGTGAACGGGCGGGACAGCCCCAGCATTTT
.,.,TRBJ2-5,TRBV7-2,CASSPNFQTQYF,TGTGCCAGCAGCCCAAATTTCCAGACCCAGTACTTC
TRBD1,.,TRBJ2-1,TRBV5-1,CASSPGTGYHEQFF,TGCGCCAGCAGCCCCGGGACAGGGTATCATGAGCAGTTCTTC